The 9 T cell receptor beta chains below all came from one sample that was sequenced in a study of shared clonotypes between healthy human individuals. Data came from immunoSEQ multiplex PCR; TCRdb stores just in-frame clones and leaves some out. The sample lists 400,000 to 550,000 clones, 65% to 80% occurring once. The sample comprised PBMCs. These receptors all stem from a woman in her 40s in good health. Some clones in this sample may be carry-over from other donors' samples.

The chain joins TRBV11-2 to TRBJ2-3; 8 bases are shared with TRBD2. The CDR3 has 15 amino acids. Germline V gene sequence: CDR1 SGHAT, CDR2 FQNNGV. The V gene end was trimmed by 3 bases and the J gene end by 2 bases; junction bases not matched to a gene: 4. The CDR3 reads CASSFAGGPTDTQYF. For the CDR3, the DNA is TGTGCCAGCAGCTTCGCGGGAGGCCCCACAGATACGCAGTATTTT.

The chain employs TRBV30 and TRBJ1-1; no firm D call. Germline V gene lookup returns CDR1 GTSNPN and CDR2 SVGIG (reference sequence). V was clipped by 1 base and J by 4 bases, with 7 bases between them. The CDR3 is 12 residues long. CDR3: CAWSEVGTEAFF. As DNA, the CDR3 is TGTGCCTGGAGTGAAGTGGGCACTGAAGCTTTCTTT.

This rearrangement joins TRBV27 to TRBJ1-2; D not certain. CDR3 size: 14 residues. Germline V gives CDR1 MNHEY, CDR2 SMNVEV (reference sequence). V was clipped by 3 bases and J by 7 bases, with 15 bases between them. The CDR3 loop reads CASSFAGYYSGYTF. CDR3 DNA: TGTGCCAGCAGTTTTGCAGGATATTATTCTGGCTACACCTTC.

The chain combines TRBV7-9 with TRBJ2-2; maybe TRBD1 (5 bases). V was cut by 4 bases and J by 1 base, with 10 bases left in between. The CDR3 contains 15 residues. CDR1 SEHNR and CDR2 FQNEAQ come from the germline V gene (reference sequence). CDR3 nucleotide sequence: TGTGCCAGCAGCTCTGGGGCAGGGAACACCGGGGAGCTGTTTTTT. Its protein product is CASSSGAGNTGELFF. The variable domain in full, with the rest retrieved from reference TRBV7-9 and TRBJ2-2, is DTGVSQNPRHKITKRGQNVTFRCDPISEHNRLYWYRQTLGQGPEFLTYFQNEAQLEKSRLLSDRFSAERPKGSFSTLEIQRTEQGDSAMYLCASSSGAGNTGELFFGEGSRLTVL.

The chain carries TRBV9 and TRBJ2-2; no clear D. Germline CDR1 is SGDLS and CDR2 is YYNGEE. The CDR3 contains 13 residues. Trimming shortened V by 2 bases and J by 6 bases, and 8 bases separated the two germline ends. CDR3: CASSVIISGELFF. CDR3 DNA sequence: TGTGCCAGCAGCGTTATTATATCCGGGGAGCTGTTTTTT.

The chain recombines TRBV6-6 with TRBJ1-3; no reliable D call. Trimming took off 3 bases at V and 4 bases at J, with 10 bases between the two ends. The CDR3 has 14 amino acids. The V gene's germline CDR1 is MNHNY and CDR2 SVGAGI (reference sequence). CDR3 amino acids: CASSYVDVGNTIYF. CDR3 nucleotides: TGTGCCAGCAGTTATGTGGACGTCGGAAACACCATATATTTT.

The J gene is TRBJ2-7, the V gene TRBV7-3, with D perhaps TRBD1 (5 bases). V was cut by 1 base and J by 3 bases, with 10 bases left in between. The CDR3 runs 14 residues. Germline values: CDR1 SGHTA, CDR2 FQGTGA. CDR3 nucleotide sequence: TGTGCCAGCAGCTTAAGATCAGGGAACTACGAGCAGTACTTC. Protein: CASSLRSGNYEQYF.

This clone appeared a single time. The chain links TRBV2 to TRBJ1-2; TRBD1 is a possible D gene (5 bases). Germline CDR1 is SNHLY and CDR2 is FYNNEI. Trimming took off 2 bases at V and 5 bases at J, with 18 bases between the two ends. The CDR3 loop spans 16 amino acids. CDR3 DNA: TGTGCCAGCAGTGAAATGGTGGAGGGTTGGGGGTATGGCTACACCTTC. Residues: CASSEMVEGWGYGYTF.

This clone was recorded at least ten times. J is TRBJ2-3 and V is TRBV6-6; D not certain. The V end lost 5 bases, the J end lost 0 bases, and 0 bases lay between the germline ends. Per the germline V gene, CDR1 is MNHNY and CDR2 is SVGAGI (reference sequence). This CDR3 spans 11 amino acids. CDR3 in DNA: TGTGCCAGCAGTAGCACAGATACGCAGTATTTT. This codes for CASSSTDTQYF.